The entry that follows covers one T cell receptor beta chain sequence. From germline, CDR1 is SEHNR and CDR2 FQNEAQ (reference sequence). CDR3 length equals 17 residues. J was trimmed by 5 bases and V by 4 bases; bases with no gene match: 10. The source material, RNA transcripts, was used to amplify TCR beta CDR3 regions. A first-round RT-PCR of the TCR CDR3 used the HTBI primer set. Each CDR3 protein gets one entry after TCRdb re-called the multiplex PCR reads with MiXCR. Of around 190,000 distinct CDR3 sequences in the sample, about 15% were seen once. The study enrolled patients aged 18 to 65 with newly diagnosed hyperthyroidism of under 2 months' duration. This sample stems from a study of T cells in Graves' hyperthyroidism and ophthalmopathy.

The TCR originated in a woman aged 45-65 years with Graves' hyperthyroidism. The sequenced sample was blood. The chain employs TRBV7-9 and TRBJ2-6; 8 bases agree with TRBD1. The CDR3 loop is CASSSLGQGRWANVLTF. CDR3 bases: TGTGCCAGCAGCTCCCTAGGACAGGGCCGATGGGCCAACGTCCTGACTTTC.